This TCR beta chain was documented in a study of OX40 agonist ivuxolimab in advanced cancers. About the research overall: Patients received ivuxolimab, an agonistic anti-OX40 (CD134) antibody. Hepatocellular carcinoma, melanoma, renal cell or head and neck cancer was diagnosed in the dose-escalation patients. Patients with prior anti-PD-1, anti-PD-L1 or anti-CTLA-4 therapy were eligible; about 41% had some. Mean age approximately 59 years, range roughly 20 to 85; approximately 83% male.

The method was immunoSEQ multiplex PCR; TCRdb's version includes in-frame clones alone and lacks a portion of them. This sample yields about 80,000 clones, of which roughly 90% are seen a single time; roughly 9% belongs to the top ten. This TCR was sampled from an adult with an advanced solid tumor such as melanoma, head and neck, liver or kidney cancer. The specimen was CD4+ or CD8+ T cells sorted from blood, collected in a trial of the OX40 agonist ivuxolimab.

As DNA, the CDR3 is TGCGCCAGCAGCCTGAGGGGGGACTCCTACGAGCAGTACTTC. Protein: CASSLRGDSYEQYF. The chain carries TRBV10-2 and TRBJ2-7; D assignment may be TRBD1 or TRBD2 (6 bases each). V was shortened by 6 bases and J by 0 bases, with 12 bases between the two germline ends. The CDR3 extends over 14 amino acids. In germline, CDR1 is WSHSY, CDR2 SAAADI.